A single sample is the source of the 17 T cell receptor beta chains below, sequenced in a study of Ad26.COV2.S vaccination and SARS-CoV-2 variants. Clones were read by immunoSEQ multiplex PCR, and TCRdb kept only the in-frame ones, dropping some. The profile shows around 270,000 clones, approximately 90% of them singletons. Indicated treatment: some 20 received Ad26.COV2.S at low or high dose, single or two shots; about 5 received placebo; per-sample allocation not given. Sampling occurred on day 63 after the first vaccine or placebo injection. This sample comprised peripheral blood, obtained in a trial of Ad26.COV2.S vaccine versus placebo. The source of these receptors is a person between 18 and 60 years old who received the Ad26.COV2.S COVID-19 vaccine or a placebo.

The chain uses TRBV2 and TRBJ2-7; TRBD2 agrees at 13 bases. Germline loops: CDR1 SNHLY, CDR2 FYNNEI. V gave up 8 bases and J gave up 4 bases; unmatched junction bases: 17. This CDR3 has 18 residues. CDR3 in DNA: TGTGCCAGCCACCCCCGGACTAGCGGGAGTGGGGGTCTTTACGAGCAGTACGTC. Translating gives CASHPRTSGSGGLYEQYV.

A single count supports this clone. The chain is built from TRBV7-9 and TRBJ2-5; tentative D call: TRBD2 (6 bases). The CDR3 contains 15 residues. V lost 6 bases, J lost 2 bases, and 16 bases lay in between. Germline values: CDR1 SEHNR, CDR2 FQNEAQ (reference sequence). This chain's CDR3 is CASRVSGFVQETQYF. The CDR3 DNA sequence: TGTGCCAGCAGGGTTAGCGGATTTGTACAAGAGACCCAGTACTTC.

The chain's CDR3 is CASSPGQVGGNTIYF. CDR3 bases: TGTGCCAGCTCACCTGGACAGGTCGGGGGAAACACCATATATTTT. The rearrangement joins TRBV18 to TRBJ1-3, with 7 bases fitting TRBD1. The CDR3 has 15 amino acids. V shed 3 bases, J shed 4 bases, and the junction held 6 bases outside the gene matches. Germline assignment: CDR1 KGHSH and CDR2 LQKENI.

V is TRBV4-1 and J is TRBJ1-5, with D maybe TRBD1 (6 bases). Trimming took 6 bases from V and 8 from J, leaving 17 bases between them. CDR3 length: 14 residues. The germline V gene has CDR1 MGHRA and CDR2 YSYEKL. CDR3 nucleotides: TGCGCCAGCAGAGCAACAGGGATTCGGGAGCCCCAGCATTTT. Translating it yields CASRATGIREPQHF.

The rearrangement joins TRBV14 to TRBJ2-3; 9 bases match TRBD2. The CDR3 sequence is 15 residues long. V was clipped by 1 base and J by 2 bases; unmatched bases: 1. Germline CDR1 reads SGHDN; CDR2 reads FVKESK. CDR3 residues: CASSQGLAVTDTQYF. Written as DNA, the CDR3 is TGTGCCAGCAGCCAAGGACTAGCGGTCACAGATACGCAGTATTTT.

The chain uses TRBV6-6 and TRBJ1-3; 7 bases align to TRBD1. V was clipped by 6 bases and J by 2 bases; unmatched bases: 4. CDR1 and CDR2 (germline): MNHNY, SVGAGI (reference sequence). The CDR3 sequence is 14 residues long. CDR3 in DNA: TGTGCCAGCAGGCCTCAGGGGGCTGGAAACACCATATATTTT. Translation: CASRPQGAGNTIYF.

The gene calls are TRBV2 and TRBJ1-1, with a weak D call TRBD1 (6 bases). Germline V lookup: CDR1 SNHLY, CDR2 FYNNEI. CDR3 size: 14 residues. V was shortened by 8 bases and J by 2 bases, with 15 bases between the two germline ends. This CDR3 is CASHGQQINTEAFF. CDR3 nucleotides: TGTGCCAGCCACGGACAGCAAATAAACACTGAAGCTTTCTTT.

The J gene is TRBJ2-2, the V gene TRBV6-6; unclear D gene. V lost 2 bases to trimming and J lost 6 bases, with 16 bases between them. The CDR3 runs 16 residues. CDR1 is MNHNY, CDR2 SVGAGI, per germline (reference sequence). CDR3 residues: CASSYGDTFGAGELFF. CDR3 bases: TGTGCCAGCAGTTACGGCGATACCTTTGGGGCCGGGGAGCTGTTTTTT.

This chain connects TRBV19 to TRBJ1-2; 11 nucleotides match TRBD1. The germline V gene encodes CDR1 LNHDA and CDR2 SQIVND (reference sequence). The CDR3 extends over 16 amino acids. Germline trimming cut 4 bases from V and 4 bases from J; bases unmatched to any gene: 8. CDR3 DNA: TGTGCCAGTAGTACCTCCGGGACAGGGGGTGTCTATGGCTACACCTTC. Its protein product is CASSTSGTGGVYGYTF.

The chain couples TRBV5-1 to TRBJ2-5; D might be TRBD1 (6 bases). V lost 6 bases to trimming and J lost 4 bases, with 16 bases between them. Germline V gene sequence: CDR1 SGHRS, CDR2 YFSETQ. The CDR3 consists of 14 residues. CDR3 sequence: CASKEGLGGETQYF. CDR3 DNA sequence: TGCGCCAGCAAAGAGGGGTTAGGGGGAGAGACCCAGTACTTC. Supplemented by reference TRBV5-1 and TRBJ2-5, the full variable domain reads KAGVTQTPRYLIKTRGQQVTLSCSPISGHRSVSWYQQTPGQGLQFLFEYFSETQRNKGNFPGRFSGRQFSNSRSEMNVSTLELGDSALYLCASKEGLGGETQYFGPGTRLLVL.

The chain is built from TRBV5-1 and TRBJ1-1; no firm D call. V was pared by 4 bases and J by 7 bases, with 14 bases between. The germline V gene has CDR1 SGHRS and CDR2 YFSETQ. The CDR3 contains 13 residues. The CDR3 coding sequence is TGCGCCAGCAGCCTTGACAACAACGGTGAAGCTTTCTTT. Residues: CASSLDNNGEAFF.

The chain is built from TRBV3-1 (or the pseudogene TRBV3-2) and TRBJ2-7, with 13 bases fitting TRBD2. V lost 3 bases to trimming and J lost 8 bases; unmatched junction nucleotides: 13. From germline, CDR1 is LGHDT and CDR2 YNNKEL (reference sequence). The CDR3 is 17 amino acids. CDR3 in amino acids: CASSHPPTSGGTLKQYF. CDR3 nucleotide sequence: TGTGCCAGCAGCCATCCGCCGACTAGCGGGGGGACCCTAAAGCAGTACTTC.

This chain joins TRBV5-4 and TRBJ2-7; D is unclear. This CDR3 is 13 amino acids long. V was shortened by 0 bases and J by 2 bases, with 6 bases between the two germline ends. From germline, CDR1 is SGHNT and CDR2 YYREEE (reference sequence). CDR3 DNA sequence: TGTGCCAGCAGCTTGGTGGCTCCCTACGAGCAGTACGTC. Translating it yields CASSLVAPYEQYV.

The chain recombines TRBV30 with TRBJ1-1, with no clear D. Germline lookup yields CDR1 GTSNPN and CDR2 SVGIG (reference sequence). V shed 3 bases and J shed 1 base, with 12 bases lying between them. The CDR3 loop spans 14 amino acids. Here the CDR3 reads CAWRDFDGNTEAFF. The CDR3 nucleotides read TGTGCCTGGAGGGATTTTGATGGGAACACTGAAGCTTTCTTT. The whole variable domain, filled in from reference TRBV30 and TRBJ1-1, reads SQTIHQWPATLVQPVGSPLSLECTVEGTSNPNLYWYRQAAGRGLQLLFYSVGIGQISSEVPQNLSASRPQDRQFILSSKKLLLSDSGFYLCAWRDFDGNTEAFFGQGTRLTVV.

The chain has TRBV3-1 (or the pseudogene TRBV3-2) and TRBJ1-2; D gene ambiguous. The CDR3 totals 12 residues. Germline V gene data show CDR1 as LGHDT and CDR2 as YNNKEL (reference sequence). V was cut by 3 bases and J by 7 bases, with 9 bases left in between. CDR3 in DNA: TGTGCCAGCAGCCAGAGCGGAACTGGCTACACCTTC. Translated, it gives CASSQSGTGYTF.

This rearrangement joins TRBV6-2 or TRBV6-3 to TRBJ2-4; no definite D call. V was trimmed by 2 bases and J by 0 bases, leaving 11 bases between them. CDR1 and CDR2 (germline): MNHEY, SVGEGT. The CDR3 has 16 amino acids. This CDR3 reads CASSYDLNLAKNIQYF. The CDR3 DNA follows: TGTGCCAGCAGTTACGACCTAAATCTAGCCAAAAACATTCAGTACTTC.

The rearrangement joins TRBV14 to TRBJ1-1; D not certain. The length of the CDR3 is 13 residues. From germline, CDR1 is SGHDN and CDR2 FVKESK. Trimming took off 4 bases at V and 1 base at J, with 7 bases between the two ends. The CDR3 protein is CASSPGRNTEAFF. In DNA, the CDR3 is TGTGCCAGCAGCCCCGGACGGAACACTGAAGCTTTCTTT.